The 26 T cell receptor beta chains below come from one sample, sequenced in a study of circulating and synovial CD4+ cells in juvenile arthritis (dated by TCRdb to the mid-2010s). Library prep was done by the immunoSEQ multiplex PCR assay. Here the immuneACCESS table is served through TCRdb, limited to in-frame sequences with V and J called. Missing clones are a known gap in these copies; in checked studies unresolved V genes cover under half, and the rest lacks a known reason. This sample gives around 17,000 clones in total; around 91% of them show up just once. The top ten hold roughly 0.69% of the sample. Sample: CD4+ T cells from blood. The receptors were sampled from a human donor with juvenile idiopathic arthritis.

The genes are TRBV19 and TRBJ2-1, with D possibly matching TRBD2 (5 bases). The germline CDR1 and CDR2 sequences are LNHDA and SQIVND (reference sequence). The CDR3 has 14 amino acids. V was clipped by 5 bases and J by 8 bases, with 16 bases between them. The CDR3 nucleotides are TGTGCCAGTAGTCTACGCCCCGGGGTCGATGAGCAGTTCTTC. It encodes CASSLRPGVDEQFF.

The chain employs TRBV5-5 and TRBJ2-3; 8 nucleotides line up with TRBD1. The CDR3 extends over 15 amino acids. Germline V gene lookup returns CDR1 SGHKS and CDR2 YYEKEE (reference sequence). V shed 0 bases and J 4 bases; nucleotides not matched to a gene: 4. The CDR3 DNA sequence: TGTGCCAGCAGCTTGGATCTACAGGGGGCAGATACGCAGTATTTT. Translating it yields CASSLDLQGADTQYF.

V and J are TRBV27 and TRBJ2-3, with unresolved D. This CDR3 has 14 residues. CDR1 MNHEY and CDR2 SMNVEV come from the germline V gene (reference sequence). V was trimmed by 8 bases and J by 2 bases, leaving 14 bases between them. The CDR3 sequence: CASGSSLFTDTQYF. Written as DNA, the CDR3 is TGTGCCAGCGGTTCCAGTTTGTTCACAGATACGCAGTATTTT.

The rearrangement uses TRBV18 and TRBJ2-2; D unclear. Germline loops: CDR1 KGHSH, CDR2 LQKENI. The CDR3 is 14 residues long. Trimming stripped 2 bases from V and 3 bases from J, with 7 bases between. CDR3 bases: TGTGCCAGCTCACCATTCCGGGACACCGGGGAGCTGTTTTTT. Translation gives CASSPFRDTGELFF. Full variable domain (missing parts from reference TRBV18 and TRBJ2-2): NAGVMQNPRHLVRRRGQEARLRCSPMKGHSHVYWYRQLPEEGLKFMVYLQKENIIDESGMPKERFSAEFPKEGPSILRIQQVVRGDSAAYFCASSPFRDTGELFFGEGSRLTVL.

The V gene is TRBV25-1, the J gene TRBJ2-2, with TRBD1 identical over 7 bases. Germline-derived CDR1 and CDR2 are MGHDK and SYGVNS. The ends lost 5 bases at V and 7 bases at J; junction bases unmatched: 10. The length of the CDR3 is 15 residues. This chain's CDR3 is CASSSTGVGGGELFF. The DNA of the CDR3 is TGTGCCAGCAGTTCTACAGGGGTGGGCGGCGGGGAGCTGTTTTTT. The variable domain in full, with the rest retrieved from reference TRBV25-1 and TRBJ2-2, is EADIYQTPRYLVIGTGKKITLECSQTMGHDKMYWYQQDPGMELHLIHYSYGVNSTEKGDLSSESTVSRIRTEHFPLTLESARPSHTSQYLCASSSTGVGGGELFFGEGSRLTVL.

The J gene is TRBJ2-5, the V gene TRBV15; unclear D gene. CDR3 length: 15 residues. Germline V lookup: CDR1 LNHNV, CDR2 YYDKDF (reference sequence). V shed 0 bases and J shed 4 bases, with 12 bases lying between them. CDR3 coding DNA: TGTGCCACCAGCAGAGATTGGTCTACTGGAGAGACCCAGTACTTC. It specifies CATSRDWSTGETQYF.

The V gene is TRBV7-3, the J gene TRBJ2-2, with D tentatively TRBD2 (5 bases). The CDR3 spans 13 residues. Germline assignment: CDR1 SGHTA and CDR2 FQGTGA. V was pared by 5 bases and J by 5 bases, with 9 bases between. The CDR3 spells CASSKGGTGELFF. The CDR3, as DNA: TGTGCCAGCAGCAAAGGAGGAACCGGGGAGCTGTTTTTT.

The chain joins TRBV2 to TRBJ1-6; TRBD1 is a possible D gene (5 bases). Per germline, CDR1 SNHLY and CDR2 FYNNEI. CDR3 length: 12 residues. The germline V and J ends were trimmed by 6 bases and 8 bases, with 8 bases remaining between them. CDR3 in amino acids: CASRGGYSPLHF. For the CDR3, the DNA is TGTGCCAGCAGGGGGGGATATTCACCCCTCCACTTT.

The rearrangement uses TRBV6-6 and TRBJ1-2; D is unresolved. The CDR3 covers 12 residues. CDR1 MNHNY and CDR2 SVGAGI come from the germline V gene (reference sequence). V was trimmed by 2 bases and J by 5 bases, leaving 6 bases between them. In DNA, the CDR3 is TGTGCCAGCAGTTACGCAGGTTATGGCTACACCTTC. Translating gives CASSYAGYGYTF.

This chain connects TRBV7-3 to TRBJ2-5; TRBD1 is a possible D gene (6 bases). The last part of the DNA fits TRBJ2-7 better; the J call may be wrong. The germline V gene encodes CDR1 SGHTA and CDR2 FQGTGA. The length of the CDR3 is 14 residues. In DNA, the CDR3 is TGTGCCAGCAGCTTAACCCAGGGGCCCTACGAGCAGTACTTC. Protein product: CASSLTQGPYEQYF.

The V gene is TRBV6-6, the J gene TRBJ2-2, with 9 bases that match TRBD1. V lost 7 bases, J lost 5 bases, and 11 bases stayed unmatched. The CDR3 consists of 16 residues. Germline assignment: CDR1 MNHNY and CDR2 SVGAGI (reference sequence). Here the CDR3 DNA reads TGTGCCAGCACCCGCTGGGGGACAGGGATAACCGGGGAGCTGTTTTTT. Translation gives CASTRWGTGITGELFF.

This rearrangement joins TRBV19 to TRBJ1-2, with 12 bases aligning to TRBD1. V gave up 6 bases and J gave up 8 bases; unmatched junction bases: 7. Germline lookup yields CDR1 LNHDA and CDR2 SQIVND (reference sequence). The CDR3 covers 14 residues. The CDR3 bases are TGTGCCAGTAGATCGGGACAGGGGGCGGAAGGCTACACCTTC. This sequence encodes CASRSGQGAEGYTF.

J is TRBJ2-3 and V is TRBV4-3; tentatively, D is TRBD2 (5 bases). The germline V gene has CDR1 LGHNA and CDR2 YSLEER. The CDR3 consists of 15 residues. Trimming took off 4 bases at V and 2 bases at J, with 13 bases between the two ends. The CDR3 DNA follows: TGCGCCAGCAGCCGAGACTACCGGGTCACAGATACGCAGTATTTT. Protein product: CASSRDYRVTDTQYF.

This clone was seen more than once but under ten times. V usage is TRBV7-9 and J usage is TRBJ1-1; D is unresolved. The CDR3 has 12 residues. Trimming left V 4 bases short and J 7 bases short, with 10 bases between. The germline V gene encodes CDR1 SEHNR and CDR2 FQNEAQ (reference sequence). CDR3 protein: CASSSLVLEAFF. The CDR3 DNA is TGTGCCAGCAGCTCGCTAGTCCTTGAAGCTTTCTTT.

This chain joins TRBV2 and TRBJ1-4, with D possibly TRBD1 on 6 matching bases. Germline CDR1 is SNHLY and CDR2 is FYNNEI. The CDR3 loop spans 15 amino acids. Trimming pared 3 bases from V and 4 bases from J, leaving 12 bases between. The CDR3 sequence is CASSDVAGDNEKLFF. DNA for the CDR3: TGTGCCAGCAGTGATGTGGCAGGGGATAATGAAAAACTGTTTTTT. The variable domain in full, completed from reference TRBV2 and TRBJ1-4, reads EPEVTQTPSHQVTQMGQEVILRCVPISNHLYFYWYRQILGQKVEFLVSFYNNEISEKSEIFDDQFSVERPDGSNFTLKIRSTKLEDSAMYFCASSDVAGDNEKLFFGSGTQLSVL.

The DNA of the CDR3 is TGTGCCAGCAGTGAATATATCAGGGTAGGAGAAAAACTGTTTTTT. Translation: CASSEYIRVGEKLFF. This rearrangement joins TRBV25-1 to TRBJ1-4; D is possibly TRBD1 (5 bases). CDR1 MGHDK and CDR2 SYGVNS come from the germline V gene. Trimming left V 0 bases short and J 8 bases short, with 13 bases between. The length of the CDR3 is 15 residues.

This chain uses TRBV6-4 with TRBJ1-1; no firm D call. V gave up 0 bases and J gave up 2 bases, with 10 bases separating them. The length of the CDR3 is 15 residues. In germline, CDR1 is MRHNA, CDR2 SNTAGT. CDR3 region: CASSDSSLRNTEAFF. DNA for the CDR3: TGTGCCAGCAGTGACTCGTCCCTTAGAAACACTGAAGCTTTCTTT.

The chain combines TRBV5-6 with TRBJ1-1; D gene uncertain. Trimming removed 4 bases from V and 2 bases from J, with 9 bases in between. Germline V gene sequence: CDR1 SGHDT, CDR2 YYEEEE. CDR3 length: 13 amino acids. As DNA, the CDR3 is TGTGCCAGCAGCCTGGTACTTAACACTGAAGCTTTCTTT. Translated, it gives CASSLVLNTEAFF.

The chain recombines TRBV10-3 with TRBJ1-2; D not resolved. Trimming removed 0 bases from V and 4 bases from J, with 9 bases in between. The CDR3 is 14 amino acids. Germline CDR1 reads ENHRY; CDR2 reads SYGVKD. The CDR3 DNA is TGTGCCATCAGTGAGTCAACAGAGACCTATGGCTACACCTTC. It is translated as CAISESTETYGYTF.

This chain uses TRBV27 with TRBJ1-1; TRBD1 is a possible D gene (6 bases). The CDR3 has 11 residues. Trimming cost V 6 bases and J 6 bases, with 8 bases left between them. The germline V gene encodes CDR1 MNHEY and CDR2 SMNVEV (reference sequence). The CDR3 DNA reads TGTGCCAGCAGCAGGGGACCTGAAGCTTTCTTT. It specifies CASSRGPEAFF.

The chain uses TRBV2 and TRBJ2-5; D may match TRBD1 or TRBD2 (5 bases each). V was trimmed by 4 bases and J by 2 bases, leaving 11 bases between them. There are 14 residues in the CDR3. Germline V gene data show CDR1 as SNHLY and CDR2 as FYNNEI. Written as DNA, the CDR3 is TGTGCCAGCAGTGTAGCGACAGCTCAAGAGACCCAGTACTTC. The encoded protein is CASSVATAQETQYF. The entire variable domain, with the rest obtained from reference TRBV2 and TRBJ2-5, is as follows: EPEVTQTPSHQVTQMGQEVILRCVPISNHLYFYWYRQILGQKVEFLVSFYNNEISEKSEIFDDQFSVERPDGSNFTLKIRSTKLEDSAMYFCASSVATAQETQYFGPGTRLLVL.

Only one count was recorded for this clone. The chain employs TRBV7-3 and TRBJ2-3; TRBD2 matches 11 bases. This CDR3 has 14 residues. V lost 5 bases, J lost 5 bases, and 3 bases stayed unmatched. Germline CDR1 and CDR2: SGHTA and FQGTGA. This chain's CDR3 is CASSELAGVDTQYF. For the CDR3, the DNA is TGTGCCAGCAGCGAACTAGCGGGAGTAGATACGCAGTATTTT.

The chain is built from TRBV5-1 and TRBJ2-3, with D perhaps matching TRBD1 (5 bases). The CDR3 consists of 15 residues. Germline V CDR1 and CDR2: SGHRS, YFSETQ. With 0 bases removed from V and 8 bases from J, the gap between germline ends came to 16 bases. The CDR3 spells CASSLAQAFSGTQYF. The CDR3 coding sequence is TGCGCCAGCAGCTTGGCACAGGCCTTCAGTGGTACGCAGTATTTT.

The chain employs TRBV5-6 and TRBJ2-1, with D possibly matching TRBD2 (5 bases). The CDR3 is 13 amino acids. Germline V CDR1 and CDR2: SGHDT, YYEEEE. Between the trimmed V and J ends, which lost 7 bases and 8 bases, there was a span of 16 bases. As DNA, the CDR3 is TGTGCCAGCTACCTCGGGGTTCCTCATGAGCAGTTCTTC. It is translated as CASYLGVPHEQFF.

The chain carries TRBV28 and TRBJ2-1; tentatively, D is TRBD1 (7 bases). The V and J ends lost 7 bases and 6 bases respectively, with 19 bases between them. Germline V CDR1 and CDR2: MDHEN, SYDVKM. This CDR3 has 15 residues. The CDR3 is CASIAARQGGNEQFF. The CDR3 region has the DNA TGTGCCAGCATTGCCGCCAGACAGGGAGGCAATGAGCAGTTCTTC.

The CDR3 DNA is TGTGCCAGCAGTTTGGGGGGGGCGATTCCCTACGAGCAGTACTTC. Translation: CASSLGGAIPYEQYF. The chain has TRBV28 and TRBJ2-7; D perhaps matches TRBD2 (7 bases). This CDR3 region has 15 residues. V gave up 3 bases and J gave up 2 bases, with 14 bases separating them. Germline CDR1 and CDR2: MDHEN and SYDVKM. Full variable domain (missing parts from reference TRBV28 and TRBJ2-7): DVKVTQSSRYLVKRTGEKVFLECVQDMDHENMFWYRQDPGLGLRLIYFSYDVKMKEKGDIPEGYSVSREKKERFSLILESASTNQTSMYLCASSLGGAIPYEQYFGPGTRLTVT.